These 11 T cell receptor beta chains were all obtained from the same sample, sequenced in a study of read filtering for tumor transcriptome and immune sequencing. Molecular barcoded adaptors covering alpha/delta and beta/gamma chains were used on 400 to 450 ng RNA. TCRdb called the reads again in MiXCR, with one record for every CDR3 protein. The sample contains about 93,000 distinct CDR3 sequences, roughly a fifth of which appear only once. The sequenced sample was a population of CD138-negative cells sorted from bone marrow. The receptors stem from a donor over 35 with multiple myeloma.

This clonotype was seen ten or more times. V and J are TRBV11-2 and TRBJ2-1; 8 nucleotides line up with TRBD2. The CDR3 has 16 residues. Germline CDR1 is SGHAT and CDR2 is FQNNGV. The V and J ends lost 4 bases and 4 bases, in that order; junction bases with no gene match: 9. The CDR3 loop reads CASSSYPGTSYNEQFF. In nucleotides, the CDR3 is TGTGCCAGCAGCTCCTACCCCGGGACTAGTTACAATGAGCAGTTCTTC.

Note on this clonotype: A read error is likely, as this CDR3 ends without the conserved phenylalanine or tryptophan. CDR3 loop: CASSLASGQDTQYL. CDR3 sequence (DNA): TGTGCCAGCAGTTTAGCGTCAGGGCAAGATACGCAGTATCTT. This chain joins TRBV12-3 or TRBV12-4 and TRBJ2-3; the D gene is possibly TRBD1 (5 bases). This CDR3 has 14 amino acids. V gave up 0 bases and J gave up 5 bases, with 9 bases separating them.

This clonotype has more than one count but fewer than ten. The J gene is TRBJ1-1, the V gene TRBV27; no definite D call. CDR1 MNHEY and CDR2 SMNVEV come from the germline V gene (reference sequence). CDR3 size: 16 residues. The V end was cut by 9 bases, the J end by 1 base, with 21 bases between. CDR3 sequence reads: CASIAVLGSPNTEAFF. CDR3 sequence (DNA): TGTGCCAGTATCGCAGTTCTTGGGTCACCGAACACTGAAGCTTTCTTT.

Turning to this clonotype: Since a much larger clone is just one base distant, this may be a read error. The chain couples TRBV19 to TRBJ1-1; the D gene is possibly TRBD1 (6 bases). Trimming shortened V by 4 bases and J by 7 bases, and 16 bases separated the two germline ends. There are 14 residues in the CDR3. The germline V gene has CDR1 LNHDA and CDR2 SQIVND (reference sequence). The CDR3 DNA sequence: TGTGCCAGTAGTACCGGGACACGGAACGGTGAAGCTTTCTTT. It translates to CASSTGTRNGEAFF.

This sequence joins TRBV20-1 and TRBJ1-4; D remains unclear. Germline V gene data show CDR1 as DFQATT and CDR2 as SNEGSKA (reference sequence). The CDR3 extends over 14 amino acids. V was trimmed by 6 bases and J by 6 bases, leaving 17 bases between them. CDR3 region: CSATAGSIDEKLFF. CDR3 nucleotide sequence: TGCAGTGCCACCGCCGGATCAATAGATGAAAAACTGTTTTTT.

This clonotype came up many times. J is TRBJ2-7 and V is TRBV28; 8 bases are shared with TRBD1. The J segment lost 5 bases and the V segment lost 6 bases, leaving 9 bases of the junction unmatched. The CDR3 contains 14 residues. CDR1 and CDR2 (germline): MDHEN, SYDVKM. CDR3 amino acids: CASRDRDRSHEQYF. The CDR3 DNA reads as TGTGCCAGCAGGGACCGGGACAGGTCCCACGAGCAGTACTTC.

Only a few counts were recorded for this clonotype. This sequence may be a read error, since a much larger clone differs from it by one base. This chain links TRBV24-1 with TRBJ2-5, with a tentative D call TRBD2 (5 bases). This CDR3 spans 12 amino acids. V was shortened by 10 bases and J by 7 bases, with 15 bases between the two germline ends. Germline V gene sequence: CDR1 KGHDR, CDR2 SFDVKD. Here the CDR3 reads CATSDHGGTQYF. CDR3 DNA: TGTGCCACTAGCGATCATGGAGGGACCCAGTACTTC.

This clonotype was observed at least ten times. The rearrangement uses TRBV12-3 or TRBV12-4 and TRBJ2-5; 9 nucleotides agree with TRBD2. Losses at the gene ends were 3 bases for V and 6 bases for J; bases not matched to a gene: 8. This CDR3 contains 15 residues. The CDR3 region has the DNA TGTGCCAGCAGTTTGGATAGCGGGGGCAGTAAGACCCAGTACTTC. Translated, it gives CASSLDSGGSKTQYF.

The chain employs TRBV7-2 and TRBJ2-5, with TRBD2 matching 12 bases. Looked up from germline, CDR1 is SGHTA and CDR2 is FQGNSA. The CDR3 is 14 residues long. V lost 8 bases, J lost 6 bases, and 7 bases stayed unmatched. The CDR3 DNA is TGTGCCAGCCAACTAGCGGGAGGCAGCCAGACCCAGTACTTC. Amino acids: CASQLAGGSQTQYF.

Many counts were recorded for this clonotype. This chain links TRBV5-1 with TRBJ2-1; D gene uncertain. The V gene's germline CDR1 is SGHRS and CDR2 YFSETQ. CDR3 length: 11 amino acids. V was pared by 4 bases and J by 10 bases, with 9 bases between. The CDR3 nucleotides read TGCGCCAGCAGCATAGGCTCCGAGCAGTTCTTC. Its translation is CASSIGSEQFF.

This clonotype was seen at least ten times. The gene calls are TRBV20-1 and TRBJ1-5; D possibly corresponds to TRBD1 (5 bases). Germline assignment: CDR1 DFQATT and CDR2 SNEGSKA (reference sequence). V lost 6 bases and J lost 1, with 10 bases in between. The CDR3 length is 13 residues. CDR3 in amino acids: CSAKGRSNQPQHF. CDR3 bases: TGCAGTGCAAAGGGACGGAGCAATCAGCCCCAGCATTTT.